This T cell receptor (beta chain) derives from a study of post-analysis software for immune sequencing data. Study observations and caveats: The study found TRBV5-6, TRBV5-1 and TRBV20-1 among about 5 TRBV segments more frequent in patients than controls.

As regards this clonotype: No antigen is known for it. The junction departs from germline at one end; a sequencing error may be responsible.

CDR3 length: 15 residues. Germline lookup yields CDR1 LNHDA and CDR2 SQIVND (reference sequence). Researchers reported that TCR beta cDNA libraries carried unique molecular identifiers. TCRdb re-called the PCR reads with MiXCR, one entry per CDR3 protein. The sample gives 450,000 to 700,000 distinct CDR3 sequences, roughly 45% of which show up once; 1.5% to 2% is in the top ten. The receptor was derived from a girl between 10 and 17 years old with multiple sclerosis. The specimen sequenced was blood. This sequence joins TRBV19 and TRBJ2-7; 7 bases are a match to TRBD1. CDR3 in DNA: TGTGCCGGTAGTATAGGACAGGCGTCCTCCTACGAGCAGTACTTC. Translated: CAGSIGQASSYEQYF. The full variable domain, rest sourced from reference TRBV19 and TRBJ2-7, is DGGITQSPKYLFRKEGQNVTLSCEQNLNHDAMYWYRQDPGQGLRLIYYSQIVNDFQKGDIAEGYSVSREKKESFPLTVTSAQKNPTAFYLCAGSIGQASSYEQYFGPGTRLTVT.